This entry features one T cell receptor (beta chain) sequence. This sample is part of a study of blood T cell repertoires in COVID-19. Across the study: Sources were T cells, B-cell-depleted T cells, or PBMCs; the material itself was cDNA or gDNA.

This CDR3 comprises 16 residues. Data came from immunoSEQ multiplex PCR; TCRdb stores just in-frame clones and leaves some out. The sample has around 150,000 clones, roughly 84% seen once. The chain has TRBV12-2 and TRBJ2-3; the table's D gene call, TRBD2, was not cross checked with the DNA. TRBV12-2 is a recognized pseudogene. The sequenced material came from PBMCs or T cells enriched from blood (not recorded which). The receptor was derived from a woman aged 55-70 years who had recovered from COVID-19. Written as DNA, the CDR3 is TGTGCAAGTCGCTTAGGGGCGGGAGTCTTCGCAGATACGCAGTATTTT. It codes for CASRLGAGVFADTQYF.